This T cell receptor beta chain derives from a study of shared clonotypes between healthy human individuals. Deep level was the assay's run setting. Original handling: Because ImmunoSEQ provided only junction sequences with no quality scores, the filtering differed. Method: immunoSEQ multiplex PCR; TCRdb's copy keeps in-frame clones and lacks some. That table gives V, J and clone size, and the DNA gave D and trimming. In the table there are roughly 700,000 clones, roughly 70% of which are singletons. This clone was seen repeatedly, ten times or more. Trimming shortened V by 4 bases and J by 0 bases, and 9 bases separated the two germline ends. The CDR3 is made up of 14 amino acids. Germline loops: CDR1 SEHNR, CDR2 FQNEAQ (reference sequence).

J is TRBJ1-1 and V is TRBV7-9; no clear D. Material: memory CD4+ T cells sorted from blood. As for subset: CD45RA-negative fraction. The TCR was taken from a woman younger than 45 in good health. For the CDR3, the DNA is TGTGCCAGCAGCTCCAGCAGGATGAACACTGAAGCTTTCTTT. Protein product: CASSSSRMNTEAFF.